This T cell receptor (beta chain) was sequenced for a study of blood T cells in healthy people across ages. Each sample provided at least 6 micrograms of extracted total RNA. CDR1 is SGDLS and CDR2 is YYNGEE in the germline V gene. The CDR3 consists of 17 residues. Trimming cost V 0 bases and J 4 bases, with 20 bases left between them. Whole-study findings and limits: Per-million-T-cell TCR beta diversity fell roughly linearly with age. Estimates of total diversity, which came from one million sequenced T cells, were considered to be underestimates.

Of note for this clonotype: As yet, its antigen is unknown.

Combining a sample-barcoded 5' primer with a J-beta primer mix, a second PCR ran for about 7 to 12 cycles. CDR3-containing paired-end reads numbered at least 2.5 million in each sample. TCRdb reprocessed the 5' RACE reads via MiXCR and lists one record per CDR3 protein. This table has about 750,000 distinct CDR3 sequences, roughly 50% appearing once. What was sequenced was blood. The chain combines TRBV9 with TRBJ2-7, with D tentatively TRBD2 (5 bases). This TCR was recovered from an elderly man in good health. The CDR3 spells CASSVASSAGFLYEQYF. The CDR3 nucleotides are TGTGCCAGCAGCGTAGCCTCCTCGGCGGGCTTCCTTTACGAGCAGTACTTC. The full variable domain, with the rest looked up from reference TRBV9 and TRBJ2-7, is DSGVTQTPKHLITATGQRVTLRCSPRSGDLSVYWYQQSLDQGLQFLIQYYNGEERAKGNILERFSAQQFPDLHSELNLSSLELGDSALYFCASSVASSAGFLYEQYFGPGTRLTVT.